The 25 T cell receptor beta chains below all came from one sample that was sequenced in a study of T cells after yellow fever vaccination. One entry per CDR3 protein, called by TCRdb with MiXCR from the 5' RACE reads. Counted here are around 29,000 distinct CDR3 sequences, 6% to 8% occurring once; the ten biggest clones make up around a quarter. This material consisted of PBMCs, either bulk or a sorted T-cell subset (CD4+, CD8+, memory, or dextramer-sorted; not recorded which), taken on the day of the yellow fever booster vaccination. The receptors derive from a man aged 25-45 years who received the YFV17D yellow fever vaccine.

This clonotype was seen at least ten times. The rearrangement uses TRBV29-1 and TRBJ1-2; TRBD1 is a possible D gene (5 bases). Per the germline V gene, CDR1 is SQVTM and CDR2 is ANQGSEA. V lost 4 bases, J lost 3 bases, and 12 bases lay in between. CDR3 length equals 13 residues. The CDR3 nucleotides are TGCAGCGTTGGGCAAGGGGACTACTATGGCTACACCTTC. Residues: CSVGQGDYYGYTF.

The chain employs TRBV29-1 and TRBJ1-2; TRBD1 aligns across 7 bases. CDR3 length: 13 amino acids. V dropped 4 bases and J dropped 2; count of bases not matched to a gene: 4. Germline lookup yields CDR1 SQVTM and CDR2 ANQGSEA. The CDR3 here is CSVGGGQNYGYTF. CDR3 nucleotides: TGCAGCGTTGGGGGGGGACAGAACTATGGCTACACCTTC.

This clonotype is labeled medium-sized. The chain links TRBV4-2 to TRBJ2-2; tentatively, D is TRBD1 or TRBD2 (5 bases each). There are 15 residues in the CDR3. Per germline, CDR1 LGHNA and CDR2 YNFKEQ. V lost 4 bases, J lost 1 base, and 10 bases lay in between. The CDR3 region is CASSPGTGNTGELFF. The DNA for the CDR3 is TGTGCCAGCAGCCCCGGGACGGGGAACACCGGGGAGCTGTTTTTT.

In its sample, this clonotype was seen many times. The rearrangement links TRBV7-2 to TRBJ2-2; TRBD2 aligns across 8 bases. Germline CDR1 SGHTA, CDR2 FQGNSA. V was clipped by 5 bases and J by 5 bases; unmatched bases: 10. The length of the CDR3 is 16 residues. CDR3 sequence: CASSRRLATETGELFF. In DNA form, the CDR3 reads TGTGCCAGCAGCCGTCGACTAGCGACAGAGACCGGGGAGCTGTTTTTT. Filled out from reference TRBV7-2 and TRBJ2-2, the complete variable domain reads GAGVSQSPSNKVTEKGKDVELRCDPISGHTALYWYRQSLGQGLEFLIYFQGNSAPDKSGLPSDRFSAERTGGSVSTLTIQRTQQEDSAVYLCASSRRLATETGELFFGEGSRLTVL.

The sample holds many counts of this clonotype. This rearrangement joins TRBV20-1 to TRBJ1-1; D not certain. CDR3 length equals 12 residues. V was pared by 3 bases and J by 2 bases, with 7 bases between. Germline V gene lookup returns CDR1 DFQATT and CDR2 SNEGSKA (reference sequence). The CDR3 DNA is TGCAGTGCTAGCCAGCCAAACACTGAAGCTTTCTTT. This codes for CSASQPNTEAFF.

This clonotype was detected once. This chain joins TRBV7-2 and TRBJ2-7, with D possibly TRBD2 on 6 matching bases. In germline, CDR1 is SGHTA, CDR2 FQGNSA. This CDR3 is 14 amino acids long. Trimming took 2 bases from V and 3 from J, leaving 11 bases between them. For the CDR3, the DNA is TGTGCCAGCAGCTTACTCCAGGGAGGCTACGAGCAGTACTTC. It encodes CASSLLQGGYEQYF. Together with reference TRBV7-2 and TRBJ2-7, the CDR3 gives the full variable domain: GAGVSQSPSNKVTEKGKDVELRCDPISGHTALYWYRQSLGQGLEFLIYFQGNSAPDKSGLPSDRFSAERTGGSVSTLTIQRTQQEDSAVYLCASSLLQGGYEQYFGPGTRLTVT.

This clonotype was detected a few times. The V and J genes are TRBV6-1 and TRBJ1-2; possibly TRBD1 for D (5 bases). The CDR3 runs to 16 residues. Trimming took 6 bases from V and 0 from J, leaving 17 bases between them. Looked up from germline, CDR1 is MNHNS and CDR2 is SASEGT. CDR3 nucleotides: TGTGCCAGCAGCACGAGTGGGGGGGGACCTAACTATGGCTACACCTTC. Its translation is CASSTSGGGPNYGYTF.

This clonotype was seen a handful of times. The chain employs TRBV6-1 and TRBJ2-3; 8 positions agree with TRBD2. The CDR3 runs to 15 residues. Germline values: CDR1 MNHNS, CDR2 SASEGT. J gave up 2 bases and V 7 bases, and 8 bases lay outside the gene matches. DNA of the CDR3: TGTGCCAGCACCCTCTCGGGGGGGCTCACAGATACGCAGTATTTT. Its protein product is CASTLSGGLTDTQYF.

This clonotype was recorded a few times. CDR3 nucleotide sequence: TGTGCCAGCAGTCACTCTGGCGGGAGGGGCACCGGGGAGCTGTTTTTT. This translates into CASSHSGGRGTGELFF. The genes are TRBV12-3 or TRBV12-4 and TRBJ2-2, with 9 bases matching TRBD2. CDR3 length: 16 amino acids. Unmatched junction bases numbered 8, after V lost 5 bases and J lost 4 bases.

The J gene is TRBJ2-1, the V gene TRBV15, with D unresolved. The CDR3 consists of 15 residues. Germline-derived CDR1 and CDR2 are LNHNV and YYDKDF (reference sequence). With 0 bases removed from V and 8 bases from J, the gap between germline ends came to 14 bases. The CDR3 DNA reads TGTGCCACCAGCAGAGATAATGGGATCCCGGATGAGCAGTTCTTC. As protein: CATSRDNGIPDEQFF.

Ten or more counts support this clonotype. V gene TRBV6-4 combines with J gene TRBJ2-1, with 15 bases aligning to TRBD2. Germline CDR1 reads MRHNA; CDR2 reads SNTAGT. The CDR3 contains 18 residues. V shed 6 bases, J shed 0 bases, and the junction held 6 bases outside the gene matches. The CDR3, as DNA: TGTGCCAGCAGAGACGGGACTAGCGGGAGGAGCTCCTACAATGAGCAGTTCTTC. Translation: CASRDGTSGRSSYNEQFF.

V usage is TRBV18 and J usage is TRBJ1-5, with 7 bases aligning to TRBD1. Trimming cost V 5 bases and J 4 bases; bases outside gene matches: 2. Looked up from germline, CDR1 is KGHSH and CDR2 is LQKENI. This CDR3 region has 13 residues. The CDR3 region has the DNA TGTGCCAGCTCAGGACAGGCGAATCAGCCCCAGCATTTT. Translation gives CASSGQANQPQHF.

This clonotype was observed many times. V is TRBV18 and J is TRBJ2-6, with 8 bases fitting TRBD1. Germline trimming cut 5 bases from V and 2 bases from J; bases unmatched to any gene: 5. The CDR3 length is 16 residues. CDR1 KGHSH and CDR2 LQKENI come from the germline V gene. CDR3 nucleotide sequence: TGTGCCAGCTCAGCGCAGGGGGCGACTGGGGCCAACGTCCTGACTTTC. Translating it yields CASSAQGATGANVLTF.

There are a few counts of this clonotype. The V and J genes are TRBV28 and TRBJ2-2; D is ambiguous. The germline gives CDR1 MDHEN, CDR2 SYDVKM. The CDR3 is 15 amino acids. The V end lost 6 bases, the J end lost 0 bases, and 11 bases lay between the germline ends. The CDR3 DNA is TGTGCCAGCAGGACACTGAACGCGAACACCGGGGAGCTGTTTTTT. Residues: CASRTLNANTGELFF.

The chain employs TRBV9 and TRBJ2-3; 9 positions agree with TRBD2. The CDR3 spans 16 residues. The trim removed 0 bases at V and 2 bases at J, leaving 4 bases unmatched. Germline V CDR1 and CDR2: SGDLS, YYNGEE. The CDR3 spells CASSVGLAGNTDTQYF. CDR3 coding DNA: TGTGCCAGCAGCGTAGGCCTAGCGGGGAACACAGATACGCAGTATTTT.

At least ten counts were recorded for this clonotype. V usage is TRBV7-2 and J usage is TRBJ2-1, with D unclear. The CDR3 sequence is 15 residues long. V was cut by 1 base and J by 0 bases, with 7 bases left in between. Germline CDR1 SGHTA, CDR2 FQGNSA. The CDR3 spells CASSLEPSSYNEQFF. As DNA, the CDR3 is TGTGCCAGCAGCTTAGAGCCTAGCTCCTACAATGAGCAGTTCTTC.

The chain employs TRBV21-1 and TRBJ2-5; TRBD2 is the table's D call and was not checked against the DNA. TRBV21-1 is tagged as a pseudogene. The CDR3 extends over 14 amino acids. The CDR3 loop is CASSKARPLRTQYF. In DNA, the CDR3 is TGTGCCAGCAGCAAAGCGCGCCCGCTACGGACCCAGTACTTC.

In this sample, this clonotype turned up many times. The chain combines TRBV20-1 with TRBJ1-4; D not certain. CDR1 and CDR2 from the germline V gene are DFQATT and SNEGSKA (reference sequence). Deletions cut 6 bases from V and 3 bases from J, with 8 bases between. The CDR3 covers 12 residues. The CDR3 DNA sequence: TGCAGTGCCCTAGATCCTAATGAAAAACTGTTTTTT. This codes for CSALDPNEKLFF.

In this sample, this clonotype turned up many times. The V call is TRBV18, the J call TRBJ2-1; the match to TRBD1 covers 9 bases. CDR1 KGHSH and CDR2 LQKENI come from the germline V gene. Trimming cost V 3 bases and J 5 bases; bases outside gene matches: 5. The CDR3 totals 15 residues. CDR3 loop: CASSPPGQGNNEQFF. For the CDR3, the DNA is TGTGCCAGCTCACCCCCGGGACAGGGTAACAATGAGCAGTTCTTC.

This clonotype appeared many times. CDR3 nucleotide sequence: TGCAGTGCCGTGACAGGGGGCCAGCCCCAGCATTTT. Its protein is CSAVTGGQPQHF. The chain links TRBV20-1 to TRBJ1-5; 10 nucleotides align to TRBD1. Germline CDR1 reads DFQATT; CDR2 reads SNEGSKA (reference sequence). Losses at the gene ends were 6 bases for V and 7 bases for J; bases not matched to a gene: 3. This CDR3 comprises 12 residues.

This clonotype appeared many times. This sequence joins TRBV9 and TRBJ2-3, with D uncertain. This CDR3 contains 13 residues. Trimming pared 0 bases from V and 3 bases from J, leaving 5 bases between. In germline, CDR1 is SGDLS, CDR2 YYNGEE. The CDR3 protein is CASSVVATDTQYF. CDR3 DNA sequence: TGTGCCAGCAGCGTAGTGGCTACAGATACGCAGTATTTT.

There are many counts of this clonotype. CDR3 DNA sequence: TGCAGTGCCCTCAAGGGTGGACAGCTGCGCACAGATACGCAGTATTTT. It translates to CSALKGGQLRTDTQYF. This sequence joins TRBV20-1 and TRBJ2-3, with a possible D match to TRBD1 (6 bases). This CDR3 has 16 residues. The V and J ends lost 6 bases and 1 base respectively, with 20 bases between them. Germline V gene data show CDR1 as DFQATT and CDR2 as SNEGSKA (reference sequence).

Regarding this clonotype: A much larger clonotype is one base distant, so this may be a read error. V and J are TRBV3-1 and TRBJ2-3, with D possibly being TRBD2 (6 bases). The germline V gene has CDR1 LGHDT and CDR2 YNNKEL (reference sequence). The CDR3 runs 11 residues. DNA of the CDR3: TGTGCCAGCAGGGAGGGAAATACGAAGTATTTT. It specifies CASREGNTKYF.

This clonotype was counted between two and nine times. The V call is TRBV5-5, the J call TRBJ2-1, with 9 nucleotides matching TRBD2. The CDR3 length is 16 residues. Germline V gives CDR1 SGHKS, CDR2 YYEKEE (reference sequence). J lost 1 base, V lost 4 bases, and 6 bases had no gene match. The CDR3 DNA follows: TGTGCCAGCAGCAAACTAGCGGGTTTTTCCTACAATGAGCAGTTCTTC. It codes for CASSKLAGFSYNEQFF.

By share, this clonotype ranks as large (0.1 to 1%). V and J are TRBV5-1 and TRBJ2-1; D gene uncertain. The germline V gene encodes CDR1 SGHRS and CDR2 YFSETQ. V was cut by 4 bases and J by 7 bases, with 6 bases left in between. CDR3 length: 11 residues. This CDR3 is CASSGENEQFF. CDR3 DNA: TGCGCCAGCAGCGGCGAAAATGAGCAGTTCTTC.